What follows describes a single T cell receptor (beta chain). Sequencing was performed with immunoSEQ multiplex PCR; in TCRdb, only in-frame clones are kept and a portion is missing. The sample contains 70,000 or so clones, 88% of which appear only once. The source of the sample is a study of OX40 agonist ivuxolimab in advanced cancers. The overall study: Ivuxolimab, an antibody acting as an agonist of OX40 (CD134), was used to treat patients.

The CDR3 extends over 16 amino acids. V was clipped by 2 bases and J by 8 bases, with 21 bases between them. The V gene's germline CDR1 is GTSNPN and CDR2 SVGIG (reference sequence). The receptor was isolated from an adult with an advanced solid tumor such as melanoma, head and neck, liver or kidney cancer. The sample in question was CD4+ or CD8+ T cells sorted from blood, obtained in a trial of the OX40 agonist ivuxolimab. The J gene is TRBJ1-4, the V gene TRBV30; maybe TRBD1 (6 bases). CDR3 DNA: TGTGCCTGGAGTCCCAAGGAGGGACCAAGGGGGGAAAAACTGTTTTTT. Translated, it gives CAWSPKEGPRGEKLFF.